Below, one T cell receptor beta chain is given with its context. Profiled with immunoSEQ multiplex PCR; TCRdb holds only in-frame clones, not every one. The sample has 80,000 to 95,000 clones, around 87% seen once. These data belong to a study of T cell responses to AZD1222 COVID-19 vaccine. V was cut by 2 bases and J by 7 bases, with 29 bases left in between. In germline, CDR1 is MNHEY, CDR2 SVGEGT. The CDR3 contains 20 residues. The starting material was peripheral blood, obtained on day 0 of MenACWY control vaccination. The sequence was collected from an adult in good health. This chain links TRBV6-2 or TRBV6-3 with TRBJ2-2, with D possibly TRBD2 on 6 matching bases. The CDR3 reads CASSYPDGLPRVRERGELFF. CDR3 DNA: TGTGCCAGCAGTTACCCCGACGGACTTCCTAGGGTCCGGGAGCGCGGGGAGCTGTTTTTT.